These 20 T cell receptor beta chains came from one sample sequenced in a study of blood T cell repertoires in COVID-19 (TCRdb year 2020). Library method: the immunoSEQ multiplex PCR assay. Entries here come from immuneACCESS through TCRdb and include only in-frame sequences with V and J called. Some clones fail to appear in such tables; in the studies checked, an unresolved V gene covers under half of the shortfall, and the cause of the remainder is unknown. In this sample the table shows about 320,000 clones, around 85% of which occur a single time. The ten biggest clones cover approximately 7.6% of the sample. Input material: peripheral blood. Every receptor here comes from a human donor in a cohort sampled during active COVID-19.

This sequence joins TRBV5-1 and TRBJ1-5, with D hard to call. Trimming removed 2 bases from V and 0 bases from J, with 3 bases in between. The germline V gene encodes CDR1 SGHRS and CDR2 YFSETQ. The CDR3 consists of 13 residues. In DNA form, the CDR3 reads TGCGCCAGCAGCTTCTCTAGCAATCAGCCCCAGCATTTT. Protein sequence: CASSFSSNQPQHF.

DNA of the CDR3: TGTGCCAGCAGCCGAGGACAGGGGAATCAGCCCCAGCATTTT. It codes for CASSRGQGNQPQHF. The chain uses TRBV27 and TRBJ1-5, with 9 bases fitting TRBD1. CDR3 length: 14 amino acids. Germline trimming cut 6 bases from V and 4 bases from J; bases unmatched to any gene: 4. Germline CDR1 is MNHEY and CDR2 is SMNVEV (reference sequence).

The rearrangement joins TRBV27 to TRBJ2-3; TRBD2 is a possible D gene (6 bases). Germline assignment: CDR1 MNHEY and CDR2 SMNVEV (reference sequence). The CDR3 has 14 residues. Trimming took 6 bases from V and 6 from J, leaving 16 bases between them. The CDR3 sequence: CASRSVWGTDTQYF. As DNA, the CDR3 is TGTGCCAGCAGGTCTGTGTGGGGGACTGATACGCAGTATTTT.

This rearrangement joins TRBV5-6 to TRBJ2-7, with D possibly TRBD2 on 6 matching bases. The V and J ends lost 3 bases and 5 bases respectively, with 9 bases between them. The CDR3 is 12 amino acids. Per the germline V gene, CDR1 is SGHDT and CDR2 is YYEEEE. The chain's CDR3 is CASSSLANEQYF. As DNA, the CDR3 is TGTGCCAGCAGCTCACTAGCCAACGAGCAGTACTTC.

The chain recombines TRBV4-1 with TRBJ2-1, with a tentative D call TRBD1 (5 bases). The germline V gene encodes CDR1 MGHRA and CDR2 YSYEKL. Trimming removed 5 bases from V and 8 bases from J, with 19 bases in between. This CDR3 has 15 residues. As DNA, the CDR3 is TGCGCCAGCAGCTCAATGGGTAGGGGTTCGGATGAGCAGTTCTTC. It specifies CASSSMGRGSDEQFF.

V usage is TRBV6-5 and J usage is TRBJ1-3, with a weak D call TRBD1 (5 bases). The germline V gene has CDR1 MNHEY and CDR2 SVGAGI. V shed 6 bases and J shed 0 bases, with 12 bases lying between them. The CDR3 spans 15 residues. The CDR3: CASRLDRDSGNTIYF. CDR3 nucleotides: TGTGCCAGCAGACTCGACAGAGACTCTGGAAACACCATATATTTT.

This chain links TRBV30 with TRBJ1-1, with TRBD1 as a possible D gene (6 bases). This CDR3 is built from 13 residues. V dropped 4 bases and J dropped 0 bases, with 9 bases sitting between them. The germline V gene has CDR1 GTSNPN and CDR2 SVGIG (reference sequence). CDR3 in amino acids: CAWKRQVNTEAFF. The CDR3 nucleotides are TGTGCCTGGAAGAGACAGGTGAACACTGAAGCTTTCTTT.

The chain uses TRBV24-1 and TRBJ2-3, with 9 bases lining up with TRBD1. With 4 bases clipped from V and 5 bases from J, the junction kept 9 bases outside the gene matches. Germline V gives CDR1 KGHDR, CDR2 SFDVKD. CDR3 size: 16 residues. The CDR3 loop reads CATSDDRDRDIDTQYF. CDR3 bases: TGTGCCACCAGTGACGACCGGGACAGGGATATAGATACGCAGTATTTT.

The J gene is TRBJ1-1, the V gene TRBV5-1; 7 bases agree with TRBD1. The CDR3 is 14 amino acids. V shed 4 bases, J shed 0 bases, and the junction held 3 bases outside the gene matches. The germline V gene has CDR1 SGHRS and CDR2 YFSETQ. CDR3 loop: CASSTDRVNTEAFF. CDR3 nucleotide sequence: TGCGCCAGCAGCACCGACAGGGTGAACACTGAAGCTTTCTTT.

The chain links TRBV3-1 (or the pseudogene TRBV3-2) to TRBJ2-1; weak D call: TRBD1 (5 bases). This CDR3 is built from 13 residues. Germline CDR1 LGHDT, CDR2 YNNKEL (reference sequence). Trimming shortened V by 2 bases and J by 9 bases, and 11 bases separated the two germline ends. CDR3: CASSQLERGEQFF. For the CDR3, the DNA is TGTGCCAGCAGCCAACTAGAAAGGGGTGAGCAGTTCTTC.

The J gene is TRBJ2-3, the V gene TRBV7-3; 12 nucleotides align to TRBD2. Germline CDR1 SGHTA, CDR2 FQGTGA. This CDR3 has 16 amino acids. V was pared by 4 bases and J by 2 bases, with 4 bases of the junction left unmatched. DNA for the CDR3: TGTGCCAGCAGCTCGACTAGCGGGGGCCCCACAGATACGCAGTATTTT. Amino acids: CASSSTSGGPTDTQYF.

The chain joins TRBV6-1 to TRBJ2-3; tentative D call: TRBD1 (5 bases). The CDR3 runs to 16 residues. Germline CDR1 and CDR2: MNHNS and SASEGT. Trimming removed 3 bases at V and 4 bases at J, with 17 bases between. The chain's CDR3 is CASSDRAGPSPDTQYF. Written as DNA, the CDR3 is TGTGCCAGCAGTGATAGGGCAGGGCCCTCTCCAGATACGCAGTATTTT.

CDR3 sequence reads: CASSLGRGARNEQFF. In nucleotides, the CDR3 is TGTGCCAGCAGTTTGGGTCGGGGGGCTCGCAATGAGCAGTTCTTC. The gene calls are TRBV28 and TRBJ2-1, with D possibly TRBD2 on 7 matching bases. Between the trimmed V and J ends, which lost 3 bases and 6 bases, there was a span of 15 bases. The CDR3 totals 15 residues. Germline CDR1 and CDR2: MDHEN and SYDVKM.

This sequence joins TRBV27 and TRBJ2-1; 10 bases line up with TRBD2. V lost 5 bases, J lost 13 bases, and 8 bases stayed unmatched. The germline CDR1 and CDR2 sequences are MNHEY and SMNVEV (reference sequence). The CDR3 extends over 13 amino acids. This chain's CDR3 is CASSSGGVSRQFF. The CDR3 bases are TGTGCCAGCAGTAGCGGGGGGGTATCGAGACAGTTCTTC.

The chain recombines TRBV5-1 with TRBJ1-1, with D hard to call. CDR1 and CDR2 (germline): SGHRS, YFSETQ. V lost 2 bases to trimming and J lost 3 bases, with 11 bases between them. This CDR3 spans 14 amino acids. The CDR3 region is CASSFEGGHTEAFF. The CDR3 coding sequence is TGCGCCAGCAGCTTCGAGGGAGGGCACACTGAAGCTTTCTTT.

The V and J genes are TRBV11-2 and TRBJ1-6, with 7 bases identical to TRBD1. Per germline, CDR1 SGHAT and CDR2 FQNNGV. The CDR3 covers 17 residues. Trimming removed 5 bases from V and 2 bases from J; junction bases left unmatched: 9. CDR3 residues: CASSLKGQIAYNSPLHF. CDR3 nucleotide sequence: TGTGCCAGCAGCCTTAAGGGACAGATCGCCTATAATTCACCCCTCCACTTT.

The chain combines TRBV11-2 with TRBJ2-1; 13 bases fit TRBD2. Germline V CDR1 and CDR2: SGHAT, FQNNGV. This CDR3 contains 16 residues. Losses at the gene ends were 6 bases for V and 2 bases for J; bases not matched to a gene: 4. CDR3 region: CASRPGLAGTYNEQFF. CDR3 bases: TGTGCCAGCAGACCGGGACTAGCGGGAACCTACAATGAGCAGTTCTTC.

The chain carries TRBV5-8 and TRBJ1-5; the D gene is possibly TRBD1 (5 bases). The V and J ends lost 0 bases and 1 base respectively, with 17 bases between them. Germline loops: CDR1 SGHTS, CDR2 YDEGEE. This CDR3 is built from 18 residues. The CDR3 loop reads CASSLALQGGGSNQPQHF. Written as DNA, the CDR3 is TGTGCCAGCAGCTTGGCGCTCCAGGGAGGAGGGAGCAATCAGCCCCAGCATTTT.

The gene calls are TRBV7-3 and TRBJ2-3, with D unclear. The CDR3 is 13 amino acids. In germline, CDR1 is SGHTA, CDR2 FQGTGA. V shed 2 bases and J shed 4 bases, with 7 bases lying between them. The CDR3, as DNA: TGTGCCAGCAGCTTATCCAGGTCAGATACGCAGTATTTT. It yields the protein CASSLSRSDTQYF.

V gene TRBV12-5 combines with J gene TRBJ2-2; 12 nucleotides line up with TRBD2. V lost 3 bases, J lost 1 base, and 3 bases stayed unmatched. The CDR3 sequence is 17 residues long. Germline V gives CDR1 LGHNT, CDR2 FRNRAP. The CDR3 DNA sequence: TGTGCTAGTGGTTTAGGGACTAGCGGGTTGAACACCGGGGAGCTGTTTTTT. This gives the protein CASGLGTSGLNTGELFF.